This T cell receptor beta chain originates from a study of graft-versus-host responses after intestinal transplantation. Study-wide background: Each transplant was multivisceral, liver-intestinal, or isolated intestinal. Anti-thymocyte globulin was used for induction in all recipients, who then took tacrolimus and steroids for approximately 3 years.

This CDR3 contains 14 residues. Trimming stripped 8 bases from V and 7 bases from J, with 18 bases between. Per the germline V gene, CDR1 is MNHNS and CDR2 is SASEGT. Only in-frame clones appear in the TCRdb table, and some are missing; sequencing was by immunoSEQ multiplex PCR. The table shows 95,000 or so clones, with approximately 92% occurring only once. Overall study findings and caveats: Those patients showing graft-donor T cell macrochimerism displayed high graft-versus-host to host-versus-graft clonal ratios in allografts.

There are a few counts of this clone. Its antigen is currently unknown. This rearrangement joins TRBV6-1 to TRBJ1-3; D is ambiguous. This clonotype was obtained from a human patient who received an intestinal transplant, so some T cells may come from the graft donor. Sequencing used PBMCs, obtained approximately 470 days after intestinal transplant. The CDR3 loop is CASEWRRVRNTIYF. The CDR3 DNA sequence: TGTGCCAGCGAGTGGAGACGAGTCCGGAACACCATATATTTT.